These T cell receptor beta chains were read from a single sample in a study of T cell changes during pregnancy in multiple sclerosis. Assay used: immunoSEQ multiplex PCR; TCRdb lists only in-frame clones, some missing. The sample shows 90,000 to 120,000 clones, about 94% of them seen only once. The sample consisted of peripheral blood, taken before pregnancy. These receptors all come from a female donor with multiple sclerosis, enrolled in a pregnancy study. CDR3s include the opening cysteine and the closing phenylalanine or tryptophan. A D gene is named only where the DNA matches it firmly. Clone size is not always given. Where it is, it says once, few, many or a class for expanded clones.

V	size	J	length	D	DNA	CDR3
TRBV7-9	NA	TRBJ2-5	14	TRBD2	TGTGCCAGCAGCTTTAGCGGGATACGGGAGACCCAGTACTTC	CASSFSGIRETQYF
TRBV5-1	NA	TRBJ2-7	13	TRBD1	TGCGCCAGCAGCTTGCAGGGGGCCTACGAGCAGTACTTC	CASSLQGAYEQYF
TRBV7-2	NA	TRBJ2-7	14	TRBD2	TGTGCCAGCAGCTTAGGGAGCGGGGTGGGGGAGCAGTACTTC	CASSLGSGVGEQYF
TRBV5-1	once	TRBJ2-1	15	NA	TGCGCCAGCAGCTTGACAGTAGGCTTGGTCAATGAGCAGTTCTTC	CASSLTVGLVNEQFF
TRBV6-6	NA	TRBJ1-2	13	NA	TGTGCCAGCAGTCCCTCCGAGGTCTATGGCTACACCTTC	CASSPSEVYGYTF
TRBV7-2	NA	TRBJ1-5	13	NA	TGTGCCAGCAGCCCAGGCCCAGTCCAGCCCCAGCATTTT	CASSPGPVQPQHF
TRBV30	once	TRBJ1-1	13	NA	TGTGCCTGGAGTGTAGCAGGGGACGCTGAAGCTTTCTTT	CAWSVAGDAEAFF
TRBV7-2	NA	TRBJ1-1	14	NA	TGTGCCAGCAGCTTAACCGCCAGGCCCACTGAAGCTTTCTTT	CASSLTARPTEAFF
TRBV19	NA	TRBJ2-1	14	NA	TGTGCCAGTAGTATCCTATCCTCAAACAATGAGCAGTTCTTC	CASSILSSNNEQFF
TRBV4-3	NA	TRBJ2-3	16	TRBD2	TGCGCCAGCAGCCTATGGGTCGCGGGAGGAACAGATACGCAGTATTTT	CASSLWVAGGTDTQYF
TRBV2	NA	TRBJ2-1	15	NA	TGTGCCAGCAGTGAACGGGGGAGCTCCTACAATGAGCAGTTCTTC	CASSERGSSYNEQFF
TRBV4-3	NA	TRBJ1-5	14	NA	TGCGCCAGCAGCCAAGACAGGGTGCGGCAGCCCCAGCATTTT	CASSQDRVRQPQHF
TRBV7-2	NA	TRBJ2-1	17	TRBD2	TGTGCCAGCAGCCGTTCCGGGACTAGCGGGACTTATAATGAGCAGTTCTTC	CASSRSGTSGTYNEQFF
TRBV27	NA	TRBJ1-1	14	NA	TGTGCCAGCAGTTTAGCAGGGATTCACACTGAAGCTTTCTTT	CASSLAGIHTEAFF
TRBV5-1	once	TRBJ2-7	14	TRBD2	TGCGCCAGCAGCTCAGGACTAGCCAGGAACGAGCAGTACTTC	CASSSGLARNEQYF
TRBV5-1	NA	TRBJ2-5	13	NA	TGCGCCAGCAGCTTATTCGGGGAAGAGACCCAGTACTTC	CASSLFGEETQYF
TRBV6-1	NA	TRBJ1-3	16	TRBD1	TGTGCCAGCAGTGAAGCTGCAGGGGGCTCTGGAAACACCATATATTTT	CASSEAAGGSGNTIYF
TRBV5-8	NA	TRBJ2-5	18	TRBD1	TGTGCCAGCAGCTTGGTCCGGTGGGAGACAGGGGGCGGAGAGACCCAGTACTTC	CASSLVRWETGGGETQYF
TRBV5-6	once	TRBJ1-2	14	TRBD1	TGTGCCAGCAGCTTCGGGACAGGTGCTAAGGGCTACACCTTC	CASSFGTGAKGYTF
TRBV5-1	NA	TRBJ1-2	16	TRBD1	TGCGCCAGCAGCTTGCAGGGGGCGAACGTAGACTATGGCTACACCTTC	CASSLQGANVDYGYTF
TRBV11-3	NA	TRBJ2-5	18	TRBD1	TGTGCCAGCAGCTTAACCGGGACAGGGGCGCCGGAGAGCGAGACCCAGTACTTC	CASSLTGTGAPESETQYF
TRBV10-1	NA	TRBJ2-5	14	NA	TGCGCCAGCAGTGACGGAGGAGGGGAAGAGACCCAGTACTTC	CASSDGGGEETQYF